The 10 T cell receptor beta chains presented below share a single source sample, sequenced in a study of T cells in Graves' hyperthyroidism and ophthalmopathy. Amplified regions were TCR beta CDR3 sequences from RNA transcripts. TCR CDR3 underwent first-round RT-PCR with the HTBI primer set. One entry per CDR3 protein, called by TCRdb with MiXCR from the multiplex PCR reads. The sample contains approximately 620,000 distinct CDR3 sequences, over 11% of which appear only once. Sequencing used blood. Receptors were obtained from a young woman with Graves' hyperthyroidism that later progressed to Graves' ophthalmopathy.

This clonotype has ten or more counts. This rearrangement joins TRBV7-2 to TRBJ1-2; D gene uncertain. CDR1 is SGHTA, CDR2 FQGNSA, per germline. The CDR3 is 13 amino acids. V was pared by 3 bases and J by 4 bases, with 9 bases between. CDR3 nucleotides: TGTGCCAGCAGCTTTGGAAGTCCCTATGGCTACACCTTC. Encoded protein: CASSFGSPYGYTF.

This clonotype was picked up many times. This sequence joins TRBV20-1 and TRBJ2-1; 7 bases fit TRBD2. Germline lookup yields CDR1 DFQATT and CDR2 SNEGSKA (reference sequence). Unmatched junction bases numbered 4, after V lost 1 base and J lost 4 bases. This CDR3 region has 14 residues. CDR3 protein: CSARAWGLYNEQFF. DNA of the CDR3: TGCAGTGCTAGAGCGTGGGGACTATACAATGAGCAGTTCTTC.

This clonotype was counted only a few times. V and J are TRBV5-5 and TRBJ2-2; tentatively, D is TRBD1 (6 bases). The CDR3 is 14 amino acids. The V end lost 3 bases, the J end lost 4 bases, and 10 bases lay between the germline ends. CDR1 is SGHKS, CDR2 YYEKEE, per germline (reference sequence). The CDR3 region is CASSSDSPTGELFF. In nucleotides, the CDR3 is TGTGCCAGCAGCTCGGACAGCCCCACCGGGGAGCTGTTTTTT.

There are many counts of this clonotype. This sequence joins TRBV11-2 and TRBJ2-5, with D possibly TRBD2 on 5 matching bases. CDR1 and CDR2 from the germline V gene are SGHAT and FQNNGV. V was shortened by 2 bases and J by 10 bases, with 17 bases between the two germline ends. The CDR3 covers 14 residues. The CDR3: CASSLTAGGEVQYF. The CDR3 DNA reads TGTGCCAGCAGCTTAACGGCGGGTGGAGAGGTCCAGTACTTC.

In this sample, this clonotype turned up many times. This chain uses TRBV11-3 with TRBJ2-7, with TRBD1 identical over 10 bases. Per the germline V gene, CDR1 is SGHNT and CDR2 is YENEEA. The CDR3 sequence is 13 residues long. The trim removed 5 bases at V and 5 bases at J, leaving 3 bases unmatched. The CDR3: CASSADRGHEQYF. The CDR3 DNA sequence: TGTGCCAGCAGCGCCGACAGGGGGCACGAGCAGTACTTC.

The genes are TRBV28 and TRBJ2-1; D is possibly TRBD1 or TRBD2 (6 bases each). This CDR3 has 15 residues. V lost 11 bases to trimming and J lost 7 bases, with 24 bases between them. Germline-derived CDR1 and CDR2 are MDHEN and SYDVKM. CDR3 sequence reads: CAGIGAEGVGNEQFF. For the CDR3, the DNA is TGTGCCGGCATAGGGGCGGAGGGGGTTGGGAATGAGCAGTTCTTC. Full variable domain (rest looked up from reference TRBV28 and TRBJ2-1): DVKVTQSSRYLVKRTGEKVFLECVQDMDHENMFWYRQDPGLGLRLIYFSYDVKMKEKGDIPEGYSVSREKKERFSLILESASTNQTSMYLCAGIGAEGVGNEQFFGPGTRLTVL.

The chain couples TRBV4-2 to TRBJ1-5; tentatively, D is TRBD1 (6 bases). Germline CDR1 and CDR2: LGHNA and YNFKEQ. Between the trimmed V and J ends, which lost 5 bases and 8 bases, there was a span of 16 bases. The CDR3 has 14 amino acids. For the CDR3, the DNA is TGTGCCAGCAGCAAACTGGGGGCCGGTGAGCCCCAGCATTTT. It specifies CASSKLGAGEPQHF.

The genes are TRBV20-1 and TRBJ2-1; 14 bases line up with TRBD2. Losses at the gene ends were 5 bases for V and 9 bases for J; bases not matched to a gene: 6. From germline, CDR1 is DFQATT and CDR2 SNEGSKA (reference sequence). The CDR3 contains 14 residues. CDR3 sequence reads: CSALSGLAGVEQFF. The CDR3, as DNA: TGCAGTGCTCTGTCGGGACTAGCGGGAGTTGAGCAGTTCTTC.

The table lists this clonotype with many counts. The chain combines TRBV10-3 with TRBJ1-1; unclear D gene. The CDR3 runs to 13 residues. Germline CDR1 ENHRY, CDR2 SYGVKD. Trimming left V 4 bases short and J 4 bases short, with 10 bases between. CDR3 DNA sequence: TGTGCCATCAGTGTAAGTACGGGCACTGAAGCTTTCTTT. It encodes CAISVSTGTEAFF.

The sample holds many counts of this clonotype. V gene TRBV20-1 combines with J gene TRBJ2-7; 8 bases align to TRBD2. Germline assignment: CDR1 DFQATT and CDR2 SNEGSKA (reference sequence). The CDR3 runs to 15 residues. With V trimmed by 4 bases and J by 0 bases, 8 bases remained unmatched. CDR3 coding DNA: TGCAGTGCTATTGTCGGGAGCGGGAGCTCCTACGAGCAGTACTTC. This sequence encodes CSAIVGSGSSYEQYF.